Listed below are T cell receptor beta chains from one sample, sequenced in a study of radiotherapy plus CTLA-4 blockade in lung cancer. Generated by immunoSEQ multiplex PCR, the TCRdb table keeps only in-frame clones and is missing some. This sample has about 32,000 clones, with 70% to 75% found just once. Sequenced here: peripheral blood, sampled from a patient treated with radiotherapy plus ipilimumab. The receptors come from a human donor with non-small cell lung cancer that progressed on radiotherapy plus ipilimumab. Each CDR3 is given with its conserved first and last residue. Each record gives: V gene, clone size, J gene, D gene, CDR3 DNA, CDR3 protein. A D gene is named only where the DNA matches it firmly. A clone size is listed for some rows: how often the clone was seen (once, few, many), or a class if it is expanded.

TRBV15	-	TRBJ1-3	TRBD1	TGTGCCACCAGCGTTCGACAGGGGAGGGACACCATATATTTT	CATSVRQGRDTIYF
TRBV5-6	-	TRBJ1-4	TRBD1	TGTGCCAGCAGCTTGATGGCAGGGGGAGGTGAAAAACTGTTTTTT	CASSLMAGGGEKLFF
TRBV30	-	TRBJ1-2	-	TGTGCCTGGGGTAGGGCCCACTATGGCTACACCTTC	CAWGRAHYGYTF
TRBV12-5	-	TRBJ2-7	TRBD2	TGTGCTAGTGGTGATCTACACGTATCCGGGCTCGGACTAGCAGTACGTCCGGCCCATTTGGAGCAGTACTTC	CASGDLHVSGLGLAVRPAHLEQYF
TRBV6-1	few	TRBJ2-7	-	TGTGCCAGCGCCGCGGCCAGGGGAGCCTACGAGCAGTACTTC	CASAAARGAYEQYF
TRBV9	-	TRBJ1-1	-	TGTGCCAGCAGCGCAGCGGACAGATTGAACACTGAAGCTTTCTTT	CASSAADRLNTEAFF
TRBV9	-	TRBJ1-1	TRBD1	TGTGCCAGCAGGAATACAGGGGAGGGGGAGGACACTGAAGCTTTCTTT	CASRNTGEGEDTEAFF
TRBV29-1	-	TRBJ2-1	TRBD2	TGCAGCGTTAGGCTAGCGGGAGAGGGTGAGCAGTTCTTC	CSVRLAGEGEQFF
TRBV6-5	-	TRBJ1-5	TRBD1	TGTGCCAGCAGACAACAGGGGGTAGGTCAGCCCCAGCATTTT	CASRQQGVGQPQHF
TRBV27	-	TRBJ2-3	-	TGTGCCAGCAGTCCCCACCCGGAACTTATCACAGATACGCAGTATTTT	CASSPHPELITDTQYF
TRBV29-1	-	TRBJ2-1	TRBD1	TGCAGCGTTACCGGGGGACAGGGAACCTACAATGAGCAGTTCTTC	CSVTGGQGTYNEQFF
TRBV9	-	TRBJ2-4	TRBD1	TGTGCCAGCAGCGTAGAAGGGGGACAGGGGGACATTCAGTACTTC	CASSVEGGQGDIQYF
TRBV6-6	once	TRBJ2-7	TRBD1	TGTGCCAGCAGTTACGGGACAGGGGCCTACGAGCAGTACTTC	CASSYGTGAYEQYF
TRBV7-2	-	TRBJ2-7	TRBD1	TGTGCCAGCAGCCGAGGACAGGCCTACGAGCAGTACTTC	CASSRGQAYEQYF
TRBV5-6	-	TRBJ2-7	TRBD1	TGTGCCAGCAGCTTGTGGACAGGGTCCTACGAGCAGTACTTC	CASSLWTGSYEQYF
TRBV6-1	once	TRBJ1-5	-	TGTGCCAGCAGTGACAGGGGCCTTAATCAGCCCCAGCATTTT	CASSDRGLNQPQHF
TRBV29-1	once	TRBJ2-7	-	TGCAGCGCGGGGGACAGCCTACCCTACGAGCAGTACTTC	CSAGDSLPYEQYF
TRBV15	-	TRBJ1-2	-	TGTGCCACCTCTGGAGGTATCAACTATGGCTACACCTTC	CATSGGINYGYTF
TRBV5-6	-	TRBJ2-7	TRBD1	TGTGCCAGCAGCTTGGGGGACAGGGTCCTCTACGAGCAGTACTTC	CASSLGDRVLYEQYF
TRBV7-3	-	TRBJ2-5	TRBD2	TGTGCCAGCAGCTTAGGAGGAGCGGGGGGAGAGACCCAGTACTTC	CASSLGGAGGETQYF
TRBV28	-	TRBJ1-4	-	TGTGCCAGCAGAGCAGGAGGCGCAACTAATGAAAAACTGTTTTTT	CASRAGGATNEKLFF
TRBV15	once	TRBJ2-3	TRBD2	TGTGCCACCAGCAGGCGGGGGGCCGAGGGAGATACGCAGTATTTT	CATSRRGAEGDTQYF
TRBV19	few	TRBJ2-1	-	TGTGCCAGTAGGACAGCCTACAATGAGCAGTTCTTC	CASRTAYNEQFF
TRBV28	-	TRBJ1-2	-	TGTGCCAGCAGTTTAATGGGGACAAACTATGGCTACACCTTC	CASSLMGTNYGYTF
TRBV6-5	-	TRBJ1-1	TRBD1	TGTGCCAGCAGTTATTGGCAGGGGGGAACTGAAGCTTTCTTT	CASSYWQGGTEAFF
TRBV5-8	-	TRBJ2-2	-	TGTGCCAGCAGCTTGCGGCCTCCCGGGGAGCTGTTTTTT	CASSLRPPGELFF
TRBV6-5	-	TRBJ2-7	TRBD1	TGTGCCAGCAGTTACTCGACAGGGGGCGGGTACGAGCAGTACTTC	CASSYSTGGGYEQYF
TRBV30	-	TRBJ2-3	TRBD1	TGTGCCTGGAGTTCCGAGGGGGCTTGGGATACGCAGTATTTT	CAWSSEGAWDTQYF
TRBV5-5	-	TRBJ1-2	TRBD1	TGTGCCAGCAGCTTCTCCGGGACAGGGGGTCGTGGCTACACCTTC	CASSFSGTGGRGYTF
TRBV6-1	-	TRBJ2-1	-	TGTGCCAGCAGTGAAGCGCACGCCCTTTTGAGCTCCTACAATGAGCAGTTCTTC	CASSEAHALLSSYNEQFF
TRBV4-3	-	TRBJ2-1	-	TGCGCCAGCAGCCCGGGGACTGGGAATGGCGATGAGCAGTTCTTC	CASSPGTGNGDEQFF
TRBV28	-	TRBJ1-1	-	TGTGCCAGTCAGGTCCCTCGGGGCCGTGTTGAAGCTTTCTTT	CASQVPRGRVEAFF
TRBV9	-	TRBJ2-7	-	TGTGCCAGCAGCGTAGCGGTGGGGTTCTCCTACGAGCAGTACTTC	CASSVAVGFSYEQYF
TRBV4-2	medium-sized	TRBJ1-4	-	TGTGCCAGCAGCCAAGATCCACAGGGACGGGGAAAACTGTTTTTT	CASSQDPQGRGKLFF
TRBV5-1	-	TRBJ2-7	-	TGCGCCAGCAGCTTGCACCCCAGGGGCTTCACCTACGAGCAGTACTTC	CASSLHPRGFTYEQYF
TRBV27	-	TRBJ2-7	TRBD1	TGTGCCAGCAGTTTCGGGACAGGAGGGGAGCAGTACTTC	CASSFGTGGEQYF
TRBV2	-	TRBJ1-5	-	TGTGCCAGCAGGGGGGACGCCAATCAGCCCCAGCATTTT	CASRGDANQPQHF
TRBV5-5	-	TRBJ2-3	-	TGTGCCAGCAGCTGGGAAAATCAGGCCTTCACAGATACGCAGTATTTT	CASSWENQAFTDTQYF
TRBV4-1	-	TRBJ1-1	-	TGCGCCAGCAGCCAAGCGGCAGGCGTTGACACTGAAGCTTTCTTT	CASSQAAGVDTEAFF
TRBV18	-	TRBJ1-6	-	TGTGCCAGCTCCGTACAGGATCTTAATTCACCCCTCCACTTT	CASSVQDLNSPLHF
TRBV2	-	TRBJ2-1	-	TGTGCCAGCAGTGGTTTAAATGAGCAGTTCTTC	CASSGLNEQFF
TRBV5-6	-	TRBJ2-1	TRBD2	TGTGCCAGCAGCCGTGACCCCGGGACTAGCGGCATTGAGTTCTTC	CASSRDPGTSGIEFF
TRBV28	-	TRBJ1-5	-	TGTGCCAGCAGTACATACAGGGAATCTAGCAATCAGCCCCAGCATTTT	CASSTYRESSNQPQHF
TRBV19	-	TRBJ1-1	TRBD1	TGTGCCAGTAGAACCGGACAGGGAGCTTTCTTT	CASRTGQGAFF
TRBV4-2	-	TRBJ2-5	TRBD2	TGTGCCAGCAGCCAAGATGGGGGGGACCCCAGAGGAGAGACCCAGTACTTC	CASSQDGGDPRGETQYF
TRBV5-4	-	TRBJ2-1	TRBD1	TGTGCCAGCAGCTTGGCCGGACAGGGCTCCTACAATGAGCAGTTCTTC	CASSLAGQGSYNEQFF
TRBV5-4	-	TRBJ2-2	-	TGTGCCAGCAGCCCGGGGGCGGTGGGCACCGGGGAGCTGTTTTTT	CASSPGAVGTGELFF
TRBV29-1	-	TRBJ1-1	-	TGCAGCGTTGAACCCCCGGCGGGGACTGAAGCTTTCTTT	CSVEPPAGTEAFF
TRBV15	once	TRBJ2-7	TRBD1	TGTGCCACCAGCTCACATACAGGGGGCTCCTACGAGCAGTACTTC	CATSSHTGGSYEQYF
TRBV4-1	-	TRBJ1-4	-	TGCGCCAGCAGCCCCCGGGAAAGGGGCGAAGGGGAAAAACTGTTTTTT	CASSPRERGEGEKLFF
TRBV28	-	TRBJ2-2	-	TGTGCCAGCAGTTTGGTGGAATCAGGAGCCGGGGAGCTGTTTTTT	CASSLVESGAGELFF
TRBV7-9	-	TRBJ1-4	-	TGTGCCAGCAGCTTAGGGGAGCCCTCCGGAAGAAAACTGTTTTTT	CASSLGEPSGRKLFF
TRBV5-4	few	TRBJ2-3	TRBD2	TGTGCCAGCAGCCATGTCGTTAGTAGCGGGGGGGACCTCGGTACGCAGTATTTT	CASSHVVSSGGDLGTQYF
TRBV19	once	TRBJ2-1	-	TGTGCCAGTAGTTGGACAGCAATTAATGAGCAGTTCTTC	CASSWTAINEQFF
TRBV6-5	-	TRBJ1-1	-	TGTGCCTGCCGAGAGGAAATGAACACTGAAGCTTTCTTT	CACREEMNTEAFF
TRBV28	-	TRBJ2-1	-	TGTGCCAGCAGTTTAGGAAGGGGCTCTGAGCAGTTCTTC	CASSLGRGSEQFF
TRBV18	-	TRBJ1-2	TRBD1	TGTGCCAGCTCACCACAGCTGACAGGGTCCTATGGCTACACCTTC	CASSPQLTGSYGYTF
TRBV4-2	-	TRBJ2-7	TRBD1	TGTGCCAGCAGCTCCGACAGGGCTGGCTACGAGCAGTACTTC	CASSSDRAGYEQYF
TRBV27	-	TRBJ1-6	-	TGTGCCAGCAGTTTACAAGGGTTCTCCTATAATTCACCCCTCCACTTT	CASSLQGFSYNSPLHF